These T cell receptor beta chains were read from a single sample in a study of Ad26.COV2.S vaccination and SARS-CoV-2 variants. Repertoires were generated with immunoSEQ multiplex PCR, while TCRdb's copy carries only in-frame clones and drops some. Of hundreds of thousands of clones listed, 83% were seen once; the top ten hold about 8%. The starting material was peripheral blood, obtained in a trial of Ad26.COV2.S vaccine versus placebo. These receptors were collected from a person between 18 and 65 years old who received the Ad26.COV2.S COVID-19 vaccine or a placebo. CDR3s include the opening cysteine and the closing phenylalanine or tryptophan. The order of the fields is V gene, J gene, D gene, clone size, CDR3 length, CDR3 protein, CDR3 DNA. A D gene is named only where the DNA matches it firmly. A clone size is listed for some rows: how often the clone was seen (once, few, many), or a class if it is expanded.

TRBV3-1/TRBV3-2	TRBJ2-3	-	-	14	CASSQEGYTDTQYF	TGTGCCAGCAGCCAAGAGGGGTACACAGATACGCAGTATTTT
TRBV7-2	TRBJ2-5	-	once	12	CASSFGEETQYF	TGTGCCAGCAGCTTCGGAGAAGAGACCCAGTACTTC
TRBV6-5	TRBJ1-2	TRBD1	once	13	CASSSDRGGGYTF	TGTGCCAGCAGTTCCGACAGGGGAGGTGGCTACACCTTC
TRBV24-1	TRBJ2-3	TRBD2	-	17	CATSSPGGTTSTDTQYF	TGTGCCACCAGTTCCCCGGGAGGTACTACTAGCACAGATACGCAGTATTTT
TRBV6-5	TRBJ2-5	TRBD1	-	13	CASLRDREETQYF	TGTGCCAGCCTCCGGGACAGAGAAGAGACCCAGTACTTC
TRBV12-3/TRBV12-4	TRBJ1-4	-	-	12	CASSLTNEKLFF	TGTGCCAGCAGTTTAACTAATGAAAAACTGTTTTTT
TRBV5-1	TRBJ2-2	TRBD1	-	15	CASSPGQVNTGELFF	TGCGCCAGCAGTCCGGGACAGGTGAACACCGGGGAGCTGTTTTTT
TRBV6-5	TRBJ1-1	TRBD1	-	14	CASSSQGAWTEAFF	TGTGCCAGCAGTTCCCAGGGGGCGTGGACTGAAGCTTTCTTT
TRBV11-2	TRBJ2-1	-	-	16	CASSLVIAGTYNEQFF	TGTGCCAGCAGCTTAGTCATCGCGGGAACCTACAATGAGCAGTTCTTC
TRBV7-3	TRBJ2-5	-	-	14	CASSPNTGWETQYF	TGTGCCAGCAGCCCTAATACAGGGTGGGAGACCCAGTACTTC
TRBV19	TRBJ1-2	-	-	12	CASPQENYGYTF	TGTGCCAGTCCACAGGAGAACTATGGCTACACCTTC